These 8 T cell receptor beta chains were all obtained from the same sample, sequenced in a study of shared clonotypes between healthy human individuals. TCRdb's copy holds only in-frame clones and misses some; the assay was immunoSEQ multiplex PCR. This table has approximately 1,500,000 clones, 95% to 99% appearing once. Sequencing was done on a sample of naive CD4+ T cells sorted from blood. Subset described: CD45RA+ positively selected. These receptors all come from a man younger than 40 in good health.

In regard to this clone: Other DNA sequences from this sample encode an identical CDR3 as well. The genes are TRBV5-1 and TRBJ2-7; unclear D gene. V dropped 4 bases and J dropped 0 bases, with 5 bases sitting between them. This CDR3 is built from 12 residues. Germline CDR1 SGHRS, CDR2 YFSETQ. This chain's CDR3 is CASSESSYEQYF. In DNA, the CDR3 is TGCGCCAGCAGCGAGTCCTCCTACGAGCAGTACTTC. Together with reference TRBV5-1 and TRBJ2-7, the CDR3 gives the full variable domain: KAGVTQTPRYLIKTRGQQVTLSCSPISGHRSVSWYQQTPGQGLQFLFEYFSETQRNKGNFPGRFSGRQFSNSRSEMNVSTLELGDSALYLCASSESSYEQYFGPGTRLTVT.

This clone was found once. The rearrangement uses TRBV2 and TRBJ1-1; TRBD1 might be the D (6 bases). The germline V and J ends were trimmed by 6 bases and 2 bases, with 13 bases remaining between them. Per the germline V gene, CDR1 is SNHLY and CDR2 is FYNNEI. The CDR3 runs 14 residues. The CDR3 region has the DNA TGTGCCAGCAGCGCACAGGGCGGCAACACTGAAGCTTTCTTT. This translates into CASSAQGGNTEAFF.

This chain connects TRBV6-1 to TRBJ1-2; maybe TRBD1 (6 bases). Trimming pared 3 bases from V and 5 bases from J, leaving 13 bases between. The CDR3 contains 14 residues. The V gene's germline CDR1 is MNHNS and CDR2 SASEGT. The CDR3 loop reads CASSDGGQRYGYTF. Here the CDR3 DNA reads TGTGCCAGCAGTGATGGTGGACAGCGGTATGGCTACACCTTC.

V is TRBV15 and J is TRBJ1-2, with a possible D match to TRBD1 (5 bases). CDR1 is LNHNV, CDR2 YYDKDF, per germline (reference sequence). With 0 bases removed from V and 6 bases from J, the gap between germline ends came to 8 bases. The CDR3 loop spans 13 amino acids. The CDR3 nucleotides read TGTGCCACCAGCAGAGATGTGGGGGATGGCTACACCTTC. Amino acids: CATSRDVGDGYTF. The variable domain in full, with the rest retrieved from reference TRBV15 and TRBJ1-2, is DAMVIQNPRYQVTQFGKPVTLSCSQTLNHNVMYWYQQKSSQAPKLLFHYYDKDFNNEADTPDNFQSRRPNTSFCFLDIRSPGLGDTAMYLCATSRDVGDGYTFGSGTRLTVV.

V is TRBV5-5 and J is TRBJ2-5; TRBD2 aligns across 12 bases. The CDR3 covers 15 residues. V was pared by 0 bases and J by 7 bases, with 4 bases of the junction left unmatched. From germline, CDR1 is SGHKS and CDR2 YYEKEE (reference sequence). CDR3 amino acids: CASSLELAGGGTQYF. Written as DNA, the CDR3 is TGTGCCAGCAGCTTGGAACTAGCGGGAGGAGGGACCCAGTACTTC.

This chain joins TRBV19 and TRBJ2-2; D unresolved. V lost 5 bases, J lost 1 base, and 8 bases lay in between. Per germline, CDR1 LNHDA and CDR2 SQIVND (reference sequence). This CDR3 contains 14 residues. This CDR3 is CASSVERNTGELFF. CDR3 DNA: TGTGCCAGTAGTGTGGAGAGGAACACCGGGGAGCTGTTTTTT.

This chain links TRBV5-1 with TRBJ2-3; 10 bases are a match to TRBD2. V lost 4 bases and J lost 2; bases outside the gene matches: 7. This CDR3 has 16 residues. In germline, CDR1 is SGHRS, CDR2 YFSETQ. CDR3 coding DNA: TGCGCCAGCAGCCATCAACTAGCGGGAAACACAGATACGCAGTATTTT. This encodes CASSHQLAGNTDTQYF.

V usage is TRBV30 and J usage is TRBJ2-3, with TRBD2 identical over 10 bases. Germline V gene sequence: CDR1 GTSNPN, CDR2 SVGIG (reference sequence). The V and J ends lost 3 bases and 0 bases, in that order; junction bases with no gene match: 6. There are 16 residues in the CDR3. This chain's CDR3 is CAWSEGLAESTDTQYF. CDR3 sequence (DNA): TGTGCCTGGAGCGAAGGACTAGCGGAAAGCACAGATACGCAGTATTTT.